Here is one T cell receptor (beta chain) with its context. Its binding antigen is unknown. Base qualities are not provided; no much larger clone lies one nucleotide away. The immunoSEQ Assay was the method used to sequence TCRbeta CDR3 regions. After extraction, genomic DNA underwent amplification by bias-controlled multiplex PCR, followed by high-throughput sequencing. Turning to the authors' computational methods: Collapsing and filtering of sequences were performed to quantify the absolute abundance of each unique TCRbeta CDR3 region. T cell fraction was estimated by normalization of TCRbeta template counts to usable DNA, with usable DNA being measured through amplification of reference genes present in all nucleated cells. Repertoire TCRs were annotated as SARS-CoV-2-specific by exact matching of V gene, CDR3 amino acid sequence and J gene to a known reactive TCR set. The reference SARS-CoV-2 TCR set was derived from MIRA and filtered for enrichment in COVID-19-positive ImmuneCODE repertoires, a step that removed public or cross-reactive TCRs. Using the MIRA antigens, annotated TCRs were further analysed by specific ORF or by position within an ORF. Breadth was defined as annotated unique rearrangements over total unique productive rearrangements; depth was the summed frequency of those rearrangements. Group comparisons of TCR breadth used two-sided Wilcoxon rank-sum tests. Not all clones reach the TCRdb copy of this immuneACCESS table, which keeps in-frame sequences only. Checked studies attribute under half of the gap to unresolved V genes and leave the rest unexplained. V, J and clone size were drawn from that table, and D and trimming were deduced from the DNA. The sample table lists 510,000 or so clones, around 88% of them with a count of one. The ten largest clones take up 9.5% to 15% of the sample.

The sample originates from a study of Ad26.COV2.S vaccination and SARS-CoV-2 variants (dated by TCRdb to the early 2020s). Regarding the research as a whole: Vaccine-arm donors came from COV1001, a multicentre, randomized, double-blind, placebo-controlled phase I-IIa trial of Ad26.COV2.S in healthy adults. Ad26.COV2.S was given intramuscularly at 5x10^10 or 1x10^11 viral particles, as a single shot or as two shots 56 days apart. TCRbeta repertoire sequencing served as the tool for gauging how specific and how broad the SARS-CoV-2-reactive T cell receptors were following Ad26.COV2.S vaccination. A total of roughly 32 samples were included in the TCR-sequenced set, comprising roughly 19 Ad26.COV2.S vaccine recipients, 5 placebo recipients and 8 SARS-CoV-2 convalescent individuals. Trial participants were randomized into five groups of five: low-dose or high-dose Ad26.COV2.S given once or twice, or placebo on both occasions. Investigators remained blinded to trial group allocation during experiments and outcome assessment.

This specimen's treatment or condition label, per the study, means: approximately 18 received Ad26.COV2.S at low or high dose, single or two shots; about 5 received placebo; per-sample allocation not given. Repertoires of vaccine and placebo recipients were sequenced from samples taken on day 63 after the first injection. Between 29 July and 7 August 2020, Cohort 1b enrolled about two dozen adults aged 18-55 years at one site in Boston, USA. Ad26.COV2.S was a replication-incompetent adenovirus type 26 vector that expressed a prefusion-stabilized SARS-CoV-2 spike protein derived from the original Wuhan strain. CDR3 length: 14 amino acids, cysteine to phenylalanine. CDR3 DNA only is kept here, 42 bases in frame from base 1. The germline V gene sets CDR1 to SGHDT and CDR2 to YYEEEE. Trimming takes 4 bases off V and 5 bases off J; junction bases not matched to a gene: 6. Broad study findings and their caveats: Higher spike-specific TCR breadth was observed in Ad26.COV2.S recipients than in placebo recipients (P = 0.0014). Vaccine and placebo recipients had comparable non-spike TCR breadth, which fits with the vaccine containing only spike. After vaccination, spike-specific CD8+ and CD4+ T cell responses were reported to show substantial breadth. It was noted by the authors that total T cell responses may have been underestimated by the TCR breadth and depth analyses. Comparing responses between vaccine doses or regimens was not something the study was powered to do.

The input for sequencing was peripheral blood, taken in a trial of Ad26.COV2.S vaccine versus placebo. This chain is built from TRBV5-6 and TRBJ2-1; 7 nucleotides in the junction match TRBD2. The sequence came from a person aged 18-65 years who received the Ad26.COV2.S COVID-19 vaccine or a placebo. The CDR3 region has the sequence CASSRGLPHNEQFF. The DNA sequence reads TGTGCCAGCAGCCGGGGACTACCGCACAATGAGCAGTTCTTC.